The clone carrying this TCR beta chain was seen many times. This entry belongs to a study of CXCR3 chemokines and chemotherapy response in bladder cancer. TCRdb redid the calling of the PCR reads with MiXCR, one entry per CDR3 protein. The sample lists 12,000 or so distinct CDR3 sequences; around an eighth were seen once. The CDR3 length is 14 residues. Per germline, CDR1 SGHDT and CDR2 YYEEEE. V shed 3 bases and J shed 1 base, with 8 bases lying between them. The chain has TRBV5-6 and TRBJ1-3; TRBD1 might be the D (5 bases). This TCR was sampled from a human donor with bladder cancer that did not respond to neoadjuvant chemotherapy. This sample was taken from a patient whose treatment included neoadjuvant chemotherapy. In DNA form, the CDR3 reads TGTGCCAGCAGCTGGGGGTATTCTGGAAACACCATATATTTT. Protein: CASSWGYSGNTIYF.